The clone carrying this T cell receptor (beta chain) showed up just a few times. This entry comes from a study of CD8 T cells in Susac syndrome. When the RNA was reverse transcribed, random hexamers were used with an input of roughly 0.45 to 1 ug. TCRdb ran MiXCR on the immunoSEQ multiplex PCR reads and lists one entry per CDR3 protein. The sample holds 150,000 to 200,000 distinct CDR3 sequences; about 94% are singletons and the top ten take 0.09% to 0.1%. V dropped 1 base and J dropped 6; count of bases not matched to a gene: 2. Per the germline V gene, CDR1 is MDHEN and CDR2 is SYDVKM. The CDR3 runs to 16 residues. The study sequenced TCR beta in blood CD8+ and CD4+ T cells.

Source material: CD4+ T cells from PBMCs. The gene calls are TRBV28 and TRBJ2-1, with 14 bases aligning to TRBD2. The TCR comes from a human donor with multiple sclerosis. The CDR3 bases are TGTGCCAGCAGTTTATCCGGGACTAGCGGGAGCAATGAGCAGTTCTTC. Protein: CASSLSGTSGSNEQFF.